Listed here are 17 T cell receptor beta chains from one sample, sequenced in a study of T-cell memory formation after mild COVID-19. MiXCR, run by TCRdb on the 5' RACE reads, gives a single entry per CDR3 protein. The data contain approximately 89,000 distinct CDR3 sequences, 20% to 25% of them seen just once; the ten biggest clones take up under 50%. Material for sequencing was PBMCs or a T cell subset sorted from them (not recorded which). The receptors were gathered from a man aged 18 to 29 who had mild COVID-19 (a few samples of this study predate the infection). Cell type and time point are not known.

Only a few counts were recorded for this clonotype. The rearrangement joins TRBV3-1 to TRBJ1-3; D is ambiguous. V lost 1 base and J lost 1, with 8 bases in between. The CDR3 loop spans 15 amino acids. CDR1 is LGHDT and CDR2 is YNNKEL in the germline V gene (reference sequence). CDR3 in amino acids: CASSQAVTSGNTIYF. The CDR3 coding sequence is TGTGCCAGCAGCCAAGCTGTAACTTCTGGAAACACCATATATTTT.

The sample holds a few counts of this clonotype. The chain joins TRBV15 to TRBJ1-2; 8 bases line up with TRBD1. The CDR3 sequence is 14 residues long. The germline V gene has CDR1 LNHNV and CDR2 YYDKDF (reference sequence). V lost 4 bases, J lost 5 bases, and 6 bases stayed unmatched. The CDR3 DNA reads TGTGCCACCAGCATGGGGACAGGCAGTTATGGCTACACCTTC. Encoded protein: CATSMGTGSYGYTF.

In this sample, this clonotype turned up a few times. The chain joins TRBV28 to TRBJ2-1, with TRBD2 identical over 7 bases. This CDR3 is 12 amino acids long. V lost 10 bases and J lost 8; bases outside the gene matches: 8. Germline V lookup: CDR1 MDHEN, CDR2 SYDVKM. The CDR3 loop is CATLRLADEQFF. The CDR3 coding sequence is TGTGCCACTTTGAGACTAGCCGATGAGCAGTTCTTC. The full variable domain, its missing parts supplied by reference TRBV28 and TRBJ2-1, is DVKVTQSSRYLVKRTGEKVFLECVQDMDHENMFWYRQDPGLGLRLIYFSYDVKMKEKGDIPEGYSVSREKKERFSLILESASTNQTSMYLCATLRLADEQFFGPGTRLTVL.

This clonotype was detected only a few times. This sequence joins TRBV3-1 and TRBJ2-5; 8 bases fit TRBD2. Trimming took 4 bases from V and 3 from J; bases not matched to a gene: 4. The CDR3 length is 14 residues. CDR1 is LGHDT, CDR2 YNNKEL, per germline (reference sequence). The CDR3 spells CASSPQTSEETQYF. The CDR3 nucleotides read TGTGCCAGCAGCCCCCAGACTAGCGAAGAGACCCAGTACTTC.

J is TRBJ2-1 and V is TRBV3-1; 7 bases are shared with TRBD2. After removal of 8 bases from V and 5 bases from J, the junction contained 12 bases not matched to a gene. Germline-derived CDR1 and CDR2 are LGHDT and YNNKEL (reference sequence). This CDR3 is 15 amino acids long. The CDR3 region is CASGPSGLGHNEQFF. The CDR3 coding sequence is TGTGCCAGCGGCCCTAGTGGACTAGGACACAATGAGCAGTTCTTC.

CDR3 amino acids: CASSQAGIYEQYF. As DNA, the CDR3 is TGCGCCAGCAGCCAAGCAGGGATCTACGAGCAGTACTTC. The genes are TRBV4-1 and TRBJ2-7, with D tentatively TRBD1 (5 bases). The CDR3 is made up of 13 amino acids. Per the germline V gene, CDR1 is MGHRA and CDR2 is YSYEKL. V lost 1 base, J lost 3 bases, and 7 bases lay in between.

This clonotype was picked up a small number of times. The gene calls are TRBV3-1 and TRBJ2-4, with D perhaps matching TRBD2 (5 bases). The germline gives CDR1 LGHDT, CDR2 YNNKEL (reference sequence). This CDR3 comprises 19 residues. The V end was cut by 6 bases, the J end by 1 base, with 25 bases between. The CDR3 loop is CASSRGPATIKSAKNIQYF. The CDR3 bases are TGTGCCAGCAGTCGGGGTCCAGCGACCATTAAATCGGCCAAAAACATTCAGTACTTC.

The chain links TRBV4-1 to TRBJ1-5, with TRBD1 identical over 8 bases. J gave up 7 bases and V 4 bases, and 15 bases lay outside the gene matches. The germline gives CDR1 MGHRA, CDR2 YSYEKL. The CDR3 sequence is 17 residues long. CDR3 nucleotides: TGCGCCAGCAGCCCAACAAGGTTACAGGGGGGACGGCAGCCCCAGCATTTT. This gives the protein CASSPTRLQGGRQPQHF.

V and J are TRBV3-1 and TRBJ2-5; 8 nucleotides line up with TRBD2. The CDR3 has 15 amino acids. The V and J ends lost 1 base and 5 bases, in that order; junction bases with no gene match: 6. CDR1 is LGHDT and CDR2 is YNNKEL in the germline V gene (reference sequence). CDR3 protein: CASSQVVAGTETQYF. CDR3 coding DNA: TGTGCCAGCAGCCAAGTTGTAGCGGGGACGGAGACCCAGTACTTC.

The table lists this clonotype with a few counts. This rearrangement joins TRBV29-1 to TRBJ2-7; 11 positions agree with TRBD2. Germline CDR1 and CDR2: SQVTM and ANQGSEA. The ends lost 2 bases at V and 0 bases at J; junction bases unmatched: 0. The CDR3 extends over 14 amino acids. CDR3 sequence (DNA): TGCAGCGTTGAACTAGCGGGGGGCTCCTACGAGCAGTACTTC. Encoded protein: CSVELAGGSYEQYF.

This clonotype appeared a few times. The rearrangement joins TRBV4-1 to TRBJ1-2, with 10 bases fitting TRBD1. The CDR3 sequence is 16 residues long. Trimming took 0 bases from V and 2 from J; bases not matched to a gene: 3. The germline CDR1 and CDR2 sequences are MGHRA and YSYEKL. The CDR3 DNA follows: TGCGCCAGCAGCCAAGAAGGGGACAGGGGAAACTATGGCTACACCTTC. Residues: CASSQEGDRGNYGYTF.

CDR3 in DNA: TGTGCCAGCAGAGCCGGGACAGGGATGTACGAGCAGTACTTC. Amino acid sequence: CASRAGTGMYEQYF. V and J are TRBV6-1 and TRBJ2-7, with 9 nucleotides matching TRBD1. There are 14 residues in the CDR3. The ends lost 6 bases at V and 4 bases at J; junction bases unmatched: 7. The germline V gene has CDR1 MNHNS and CDR2 SASEGT.

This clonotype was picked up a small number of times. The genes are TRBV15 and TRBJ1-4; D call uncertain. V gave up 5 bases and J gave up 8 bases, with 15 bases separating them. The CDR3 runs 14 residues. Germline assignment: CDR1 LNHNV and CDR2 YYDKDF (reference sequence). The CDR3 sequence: CATSLELVGEKLFF. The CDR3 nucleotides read TGTGCCACCAGCTTAGAGCTGGTAGGAGAAAAACTGTTTTTT.

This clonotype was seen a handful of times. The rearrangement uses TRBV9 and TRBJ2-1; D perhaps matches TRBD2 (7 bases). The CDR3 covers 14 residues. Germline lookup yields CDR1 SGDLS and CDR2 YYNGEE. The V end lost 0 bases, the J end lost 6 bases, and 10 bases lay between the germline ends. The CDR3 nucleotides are TGTGCCAGCAGCGTAGGCGGGGGCCTCAATGAGCAGTTCTTC. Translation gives CASSVGGGLNEQFF.

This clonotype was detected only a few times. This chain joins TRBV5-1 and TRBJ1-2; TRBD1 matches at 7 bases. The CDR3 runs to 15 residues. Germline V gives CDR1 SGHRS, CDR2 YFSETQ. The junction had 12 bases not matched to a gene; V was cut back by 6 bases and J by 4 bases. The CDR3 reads CASTPWGQTTYGYTF. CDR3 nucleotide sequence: TGCGCCAGCACCCCGTGGGGACAGACTACCTATGGCTACACCTTC.

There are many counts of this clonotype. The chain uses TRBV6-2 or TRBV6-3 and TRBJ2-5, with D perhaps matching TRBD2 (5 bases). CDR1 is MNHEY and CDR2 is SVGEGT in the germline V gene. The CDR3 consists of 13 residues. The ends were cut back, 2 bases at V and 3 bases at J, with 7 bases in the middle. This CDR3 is CASSYRTEETQYF. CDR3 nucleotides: TGTGCCAGCAGTTACAGGACTGAAGAGACCCAGTACTTC.

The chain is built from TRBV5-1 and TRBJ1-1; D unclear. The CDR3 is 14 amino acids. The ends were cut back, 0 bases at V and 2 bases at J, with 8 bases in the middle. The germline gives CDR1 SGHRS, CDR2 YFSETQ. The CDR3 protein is CASSLVSTNTEAFF. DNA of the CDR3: TGCGCCAGCAGCTTGGTTTCGACTAACACTGAAGCTTTCTTT.